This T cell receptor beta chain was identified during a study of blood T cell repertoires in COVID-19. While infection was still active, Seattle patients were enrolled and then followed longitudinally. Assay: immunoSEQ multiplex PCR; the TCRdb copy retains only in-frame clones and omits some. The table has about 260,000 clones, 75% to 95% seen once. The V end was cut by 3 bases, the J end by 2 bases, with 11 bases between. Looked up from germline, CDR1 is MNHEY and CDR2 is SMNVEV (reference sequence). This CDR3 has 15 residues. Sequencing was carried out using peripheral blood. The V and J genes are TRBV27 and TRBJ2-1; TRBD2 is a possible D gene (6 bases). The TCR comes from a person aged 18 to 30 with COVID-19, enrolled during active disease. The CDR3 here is CASSFGGAAYNEQFF. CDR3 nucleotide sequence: TGTGCCAGCAGTTTCGGAGGGGCTGCCTACAATGAGCAGTTCTTC.